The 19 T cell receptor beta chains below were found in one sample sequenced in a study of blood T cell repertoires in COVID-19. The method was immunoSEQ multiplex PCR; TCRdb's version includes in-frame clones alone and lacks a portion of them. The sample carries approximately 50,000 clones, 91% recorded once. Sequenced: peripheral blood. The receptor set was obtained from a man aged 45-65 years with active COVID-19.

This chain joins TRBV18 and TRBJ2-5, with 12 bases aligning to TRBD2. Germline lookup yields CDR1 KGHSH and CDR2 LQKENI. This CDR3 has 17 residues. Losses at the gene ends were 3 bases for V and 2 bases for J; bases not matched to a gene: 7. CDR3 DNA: TGTGCCAGCTCACCCTCCCGGACTAGCGGGACTCAAGAGACCCAGTACTTC. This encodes CASSPSRTSGTQETQYF.

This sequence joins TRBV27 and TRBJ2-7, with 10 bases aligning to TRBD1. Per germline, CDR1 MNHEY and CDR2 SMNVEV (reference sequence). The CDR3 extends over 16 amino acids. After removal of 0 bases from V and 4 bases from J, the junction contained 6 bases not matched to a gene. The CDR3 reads CASSLSWDRGRYEQYF. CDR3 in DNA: TGTGCCAGCAGTTTATCTTGGGACAGGGGAAGGTACGAGCAGTACTTC.

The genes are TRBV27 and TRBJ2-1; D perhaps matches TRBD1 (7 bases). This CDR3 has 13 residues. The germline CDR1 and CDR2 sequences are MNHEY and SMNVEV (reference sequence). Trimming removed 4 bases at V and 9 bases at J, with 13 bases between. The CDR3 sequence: CASSWDSGGEQFF. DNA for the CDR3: TGTGCCAGCAGTTGGGACTCAGGGGGTGAGCAGTTCTTC.

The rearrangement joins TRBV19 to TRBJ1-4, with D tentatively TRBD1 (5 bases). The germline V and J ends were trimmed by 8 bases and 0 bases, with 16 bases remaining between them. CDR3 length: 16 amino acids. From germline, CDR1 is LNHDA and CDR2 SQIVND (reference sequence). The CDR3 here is CASWTLTVPTNEKLFF. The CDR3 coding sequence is TGTGCCAGTTGGACCTTGACAGTCCCAACTAATGAAAAACTGTTTTTT.

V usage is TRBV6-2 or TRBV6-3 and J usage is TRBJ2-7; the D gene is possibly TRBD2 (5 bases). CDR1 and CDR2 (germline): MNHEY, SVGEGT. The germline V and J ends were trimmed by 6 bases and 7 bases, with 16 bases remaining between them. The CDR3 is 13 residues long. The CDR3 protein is CASSRAGTLEQYF. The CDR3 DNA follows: TGTGCCAGCAGCCGGGCGGGCACGTTGGAGCAGTACTTC.

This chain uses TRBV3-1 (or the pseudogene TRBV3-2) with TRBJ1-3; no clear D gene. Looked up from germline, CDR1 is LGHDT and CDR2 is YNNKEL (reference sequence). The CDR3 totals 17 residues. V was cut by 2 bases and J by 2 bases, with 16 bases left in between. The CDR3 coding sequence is TGTGCCAGCAGCCAAAATTCTGGGGAGACCGCTGGAAACACCATATATTTT. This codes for CASSQNSGETAGNTIYF.

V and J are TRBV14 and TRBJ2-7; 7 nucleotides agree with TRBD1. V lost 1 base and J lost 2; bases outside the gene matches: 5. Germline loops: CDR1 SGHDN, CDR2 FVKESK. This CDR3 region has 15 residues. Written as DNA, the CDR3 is TGTGCCAGCAGCCAAGCCCTCACAGGGGCCTACGAGCAGTACTTC. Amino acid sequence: CASSQALTGAYEQYF.

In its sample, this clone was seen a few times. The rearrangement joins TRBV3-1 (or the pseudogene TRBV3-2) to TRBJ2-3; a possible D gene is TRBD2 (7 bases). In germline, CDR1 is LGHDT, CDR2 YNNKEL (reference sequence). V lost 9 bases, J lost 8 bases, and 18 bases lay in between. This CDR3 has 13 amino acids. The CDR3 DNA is TGTGCCAGAGGGGGGACTACCCTTGGTACGCAGTATTTT. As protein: CARGGTTLGTQYF.

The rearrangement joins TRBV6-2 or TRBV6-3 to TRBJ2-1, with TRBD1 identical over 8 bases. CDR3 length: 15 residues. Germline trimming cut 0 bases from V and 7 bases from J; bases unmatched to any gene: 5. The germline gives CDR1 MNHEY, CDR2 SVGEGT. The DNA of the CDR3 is TGTGCCAGCAGTTACTCGAGACAGGGGACGAATGAGCAGTTCTTC. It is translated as CASSYSRQGTNEQFF.

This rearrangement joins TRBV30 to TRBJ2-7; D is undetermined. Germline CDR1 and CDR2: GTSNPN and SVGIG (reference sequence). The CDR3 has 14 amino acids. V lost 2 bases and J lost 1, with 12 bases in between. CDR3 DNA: TGTGCCTGGAGTTTTAACCCAGTTTCCTACGAGCAGTACTTC. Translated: CAWSFNPVSYEQYF.

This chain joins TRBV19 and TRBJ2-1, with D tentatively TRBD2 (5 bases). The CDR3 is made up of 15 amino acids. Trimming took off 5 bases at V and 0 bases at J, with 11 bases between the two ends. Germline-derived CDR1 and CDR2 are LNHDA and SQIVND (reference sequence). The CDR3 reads CASSPPGSSYNEQFF. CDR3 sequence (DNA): TGTGCCAGTAGTCCCCCGGGGAGCTCCTACAATGAGCAGTTCTTC.

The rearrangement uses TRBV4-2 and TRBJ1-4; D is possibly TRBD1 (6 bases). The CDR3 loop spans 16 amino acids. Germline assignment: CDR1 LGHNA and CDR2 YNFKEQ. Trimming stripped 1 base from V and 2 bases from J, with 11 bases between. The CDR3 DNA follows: TGTGCCAGCAGCCAAGCTAGGGGGACGACTAATGAAAAACTGTTTTTT. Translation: CASSQARGTTNEKLFF.

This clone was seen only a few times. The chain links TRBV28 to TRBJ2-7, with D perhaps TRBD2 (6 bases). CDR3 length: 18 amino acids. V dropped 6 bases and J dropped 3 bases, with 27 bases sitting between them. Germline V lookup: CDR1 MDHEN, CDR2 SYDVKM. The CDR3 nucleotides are TGTGCCAGCAGAACCAGCTGGGGGGAAAGGGACCGGGGCTACGAGCAGTACTTC. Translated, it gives CASRTSWGERDRGYEQYF.

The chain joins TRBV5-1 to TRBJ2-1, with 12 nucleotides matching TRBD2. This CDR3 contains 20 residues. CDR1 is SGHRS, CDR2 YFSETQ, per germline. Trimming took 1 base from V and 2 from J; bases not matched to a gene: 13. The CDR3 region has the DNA TGCGCCAGCAGCTTGCTTGTAGCTAGCGGGAGGGCCCACCCCTACAATGAGCAGTTCTTC. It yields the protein CASSLLVASGRAHPYNEQFF. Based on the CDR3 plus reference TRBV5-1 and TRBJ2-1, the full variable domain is KAGVTQTPRYLIKTRGQQVTLSCSPISGHRSVSWYQQTPGQGLQFLFEYFSETQRNKGNFPGRFSGRQFSNSRSEMNVSTLELGDSALYLCASSLLVASGRAHPYNEQFFGPGTRLTVL.

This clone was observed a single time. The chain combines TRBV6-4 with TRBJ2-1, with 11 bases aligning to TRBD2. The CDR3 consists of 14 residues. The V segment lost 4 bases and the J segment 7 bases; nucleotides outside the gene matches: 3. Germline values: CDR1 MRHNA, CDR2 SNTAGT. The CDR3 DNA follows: TGTGCCAGCAGTGGGACTAGCGGGCGGAATGAGCAGTTCTTC. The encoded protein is CASSGTSGRNEQFF.

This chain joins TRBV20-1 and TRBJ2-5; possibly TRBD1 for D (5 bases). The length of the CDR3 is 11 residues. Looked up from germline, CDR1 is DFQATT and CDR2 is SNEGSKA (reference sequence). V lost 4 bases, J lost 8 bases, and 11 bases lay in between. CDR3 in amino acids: CSATTGGTQYF. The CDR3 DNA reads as TGCAGTGCTACCACAGGTGGTACCCAGTACTTC.

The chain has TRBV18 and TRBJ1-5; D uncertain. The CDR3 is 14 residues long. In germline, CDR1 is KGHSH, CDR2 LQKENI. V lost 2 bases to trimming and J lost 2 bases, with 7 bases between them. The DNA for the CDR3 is TGTGCCAGCTCACCATCAGTACGCAATCAGCCCCAGCATTTT. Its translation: CASSPSVRNQPQHF. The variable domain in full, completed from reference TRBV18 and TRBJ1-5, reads NAGVMQNPRHLVRRRGQEARLRCSPMKGHSHVYWYRQLPEEGLKFMVYLQKENIIDESGMPKERFSAEFPKEGPSILRIQQVVRGDSAAYFCASSPSVRNQPQHFGDGTRLSIL.

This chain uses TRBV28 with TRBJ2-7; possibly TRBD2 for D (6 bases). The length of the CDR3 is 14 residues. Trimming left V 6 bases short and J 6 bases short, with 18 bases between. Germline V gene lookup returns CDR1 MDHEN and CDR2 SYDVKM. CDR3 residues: CASRYLPLAGEQYF. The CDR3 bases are TGTGCCAGCAGATACCTCCCACTAGCCGGCGAGCAGTACTTC.

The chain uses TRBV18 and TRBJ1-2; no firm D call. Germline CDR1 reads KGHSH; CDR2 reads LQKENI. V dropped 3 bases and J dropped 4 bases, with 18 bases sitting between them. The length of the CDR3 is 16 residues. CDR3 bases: TGTGCCAGCTCACCCCTCCCTGACGAGGGTGGCTATGGCTACACCTTC. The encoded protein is CASSPLPDEGGYGYTF.